This TCR beta chain was recorded in a study of blood T cells in healthy people across ages. The study drew donors from healthy Caucasian individuals in Russia aged about 6 to 95. This clonotype has a handful of counts. What it binds is not known. Compared with germline, one end of the junction differs, possibly owing to a read error. Together with a sample-barcoded 5' primer, a J-beta primer mix was included in a second PCR lasting about 7 to 12 cycles. TCRdb independently ran MiXCR on the 5' RACE reads; one entry per CDR3 protein. The sample shows 710,000 or so distinct CDR3 sequences, 22% of them seen only once. Study-wide results and limits: Relative to aged donors, long-lived donors carried more naive CD4+ cells and displayed higher diversity. Per million T cells, TCR beta diversity dropped about linearly as age rose.

CDR1 is MNHNY and CDR2 is SVGAGI in the germline V gene (reference sequence). The CDR3 totals 16 residues. The specimen was blood. This sequence joins TRBV6-6 and TRBJ2-3; 11 bases fit TRBD1. The source of this sequence is a man aged 65 to 85 in good health. Written as DNA, the CDR3 is TGTGCCGGCAGTTACTTGGGACAGGGGGTGGCAGATACGCAGTATTTT. It yields the protein CAGSYLGQGVADTQYF.